This T cell receptor beta chain was retrieved from a study of T cell changes during pregnancy in multiple sclerosis. Sequenced by immunoSEQ multiplex PCR; TCRdb stores in-frame clones only, minus some. The sample lists about 44,000 clones; 96% were seen once. The V end lost 4 bases, the J end lost 4 bases, and 21 bases lay between the germline ends. Germline V gene data show CDR1 as SGHNT and CDR2 as YYREEE (reference sequence). This CDR3 region has 17 residues. The rearrangement uses TRBV5-4 and TRBJ2-1; D is possibly TRBD1 (5 bases). The sequences come from peripheral blood, collected in the second trimester of pregnancy. This TCR came from a female donor with multiple sclerosis, enrolled in a pregnancy study. The CDR3 sequence: CASSAPQEPERYNEQFF. The CDR3 coding sequence is TGTGCCAGCAGCGCCCCACAGGAACCCGAACGGTACAATGAGCAGTTCTTC.